The entry below gives a single T cell receptor beta chain sequence along with its context. Its antigen is not known. This specimen belongs to a study of blood T cells in healthy people across ages. Study observations and caveats: Long-lived donors had more naive CD4+ cells and higher diversity than aged donors.

A sample-barcoded 5' primer and a J-beta primer mix were used in a second PCR of roughly 6 to 11 cycles. TCRdb fed the 5' RACE reads into MiXCR, producing one record per CDR3 protein. The table includes 1.8 million or so distinct CDR3 sequences, roughly two fifths detected once. V shed 0 bases, J shed 0 bases, and the junction held 11 bases outside the gene matches. CDR3 length equals 19 residues. Germline-derived CDR1 and CDR2 are LGHNA and YSLEER. The donors, aged 6 to 90, were healthy Caucasians from Russia. Each sample had at least 7 million PBMCs isolated. The origin of this receptor is a human donor in good health. This chain joins TRBV4-3 and TRBJ2-7, with 10 bases fitting TRBD2. The specimen was blood. The CDR3 reads CASSQDIGSGGPSSYEQYF. In nucleotides, the CDR3 is TGCGCCAGCAGCCAAGATATCGGTAGCGGGGGGCCCAGCTCCTACGAGCAGTACTTC.